These 25 T cell receptor beta chains share one sample of origin, sequenced in a study of CD8+ T cells in alopecia areata. Investigators isolated RNA and reverse transcribed it into cDNA to act as the sequencing template. The assay was immunoSEQ multiplex PCR, and TCRdb's table has in-frame clones only and misses some. The sample carries over 200,000 clones, about 60% recorded once. The sequenced sample was CD4+ T cells sorted from blood, obtained at week 0. Receptor source: a human donor with alopecia areata.

The V and J genes are TRBV29-1 and TRBJ2-5; D is perhaps TRBD2 (6 bases). Trimming cost V 7 bases and J 4 bases, with 13 bases left between them. Germline values: CDR1 SQVTM, CDR2 ANQGSEA. The CDR3 runs to 12 residues. The CDR3: CSAGGVAETQYF. CDR3 nucleotides: TGCAGCGCCGGAGGGGTGGCAGAGACCCAGTACTTC.

This clone was observed a handful of times. This chain connects TRBV30 to TRBJ1-4, with D maybe TRBD1 (6 bases). CDR3 length: 13 amino acids. CDR1 and CDR2 from the germline V gene are GTSNPN and SVGIG (reference sequence). Between the trimmed V and J ends, which lost 4 bases and 10 bases, there was a span of 16 bases. CDR3 residues: CAWTRGLGGKLFF. The DNA of the CDR3 is TGTGCCTGGACACGAGGGCTAGGGGGAAAACTGTTTTTT. The variable domain in full, completed from reference TRBV30 and TRBJ1-4, reads SQTIHQWPATLVQPVGSPLSLECTVEGTSNPNLYWYRQAAGRGLQLLFYSVGIGQISSEVPQNLSASRPQDRQFILSSKKLLLSDSGFYLCAWTRGLGGKLFFGSGTQLSVL.

This chain links TRBV5-1 with TRBJ2-7; 14 bases line up with TRBD2. V trimming: 4 bases; J trimming: 0 bases; junction bases outside the gene matches: 6. The CDR3 totals 17 residues. CDR1 is SGHRS, CDR2 YFSETQ, per germline. CDR3 bases: TGCGCCAGCAGCCTCGGGACTAGCGGGAGTGGCTCCTACGAGCAGTACTTC. As protein: CASSLGTSGSGSYEQYF.

This clone is a singleton in its sample. This rearrangement joins TRBV30 to TRBJ2-1; D unclear. Germline CDR1 and CDR2: GTSNPN and SVGIG (reference sequence). The length of the CDR3 is 12 residues. Trimming removed 4 bases at V and 0 bases at J, with 4 bases between. The CDR3 spells CAWTSSYNEQFF. CDR3 bases: TGTGCCTGGACGAGCTCCTACAATGAGCAGTTCTTC. Using reference TRBV30 and TRBJ2-1 for the parts outside the CDR3, the full variable domain is SQTIHQWPATLVQPVGSPLSLECTVEGTSNPNLYWYRQAAGRGLQLLFYSVGIGQISSEVPQNLSASRPQDRQFILSSKKLLLSDSGFYLCAWTSSYNEQFFGPGTRLTVL.

The gene calls are TRBV14 and TRBJ2-1, with 9 bases lining up with TRBD2. CDR3 length: 20 residues. The V gene's germline CDR1 is SGHDN and CDR2 FVKESK. With V trimmed by 4 bases and J by 5 bases, 21 bases remained unmatched. For the CDR3, the DNA is TGTGCCAGCAGCCCGAAGTATCAGGGGAGAGCGGGGGGCCTCAACAATGAGCAGTTCTTC. This gives the protein CASSPKYQGRAGGLNNEQFF.

This chain joins TRBV7-2 and TRBJ2-3, with 11 bases identical to TRBD1. Germline V gives CDR1 SGHTA, CDR2 FQGNSA. Unmatched junction bases numbered 2, after V lost 5 bases and J lost 1 base. This CDR3 region has 15 residues. The CDR3 DNA is TGTGCCAGCAGCGAGGGACAGGGGGGCACAGATACGCAGTATTTT. It specifies CASSEGQGGTDTQYF.

The V gene is TRBV29-1, the J gene TRBJ2-3; 10 nucleotides match TRBD2. This CDR3 has 16 residues. Germline CDR1 SQVTM, CDR2 ANQGSEA. J lost 6 bases, V lost 1 base, and 10 bases had no gene match. The CDR3 is CSVEVGSGGARDTQYF. The CDR3 DNA sequence: TGCAGCGTTGAAGTCGGAAGCGGGGGGGCGAGGGATACGCAGTATTTT.

In this sample, this clone turned up a few times. This sequence joins TRBV29-1 and TRBJ1-1; tentative D call: TRBD1 (6 bases). In germline, CDR1 is SQVTM, CDR2 ANQGSEA. The CDR3 loop spans 14 amino acids. The V and J ends lost 0 bases and 4 bases respectively, with 12 bases between them. Here the CDR3 reads CSVEDLGRGTEAFF. CDR3 coding DNA: TGCAGCGTTGAAGATCTGGGCAGGGGCACTGAAGCTTTCTTT.

This clone was counted between two and nine times. The V gene is TRBV4-1, the J gene TRBJ2-1, with D perhaps TRBD1 (6 bases). V lost 4 bases, J lost 8 bases, and 18 bases lay in between. This CDR3 has 15 residues. The germline V gene has CDR1 MGHRA and CDR2 YSYEKL. Written as DNA, the CDR3 is TGCGCCAGCAGCCTTCTAGGGGGAGCTGCAGATGAGCAGTTCTTC. As protein: CASSLLGGAADEQFF.

This chain joins TRBV30 and TRBJ2-5; possibly TRBD1 or TRBD2 for D (5 bases each). V was pared by 2 bases and J by 4 bases, with 8 bases between. The CDR3 has 12 residues. Germline V CDR1 and CDR2: GTSNPN, SVGIG (reference sequence). The CDR3 DNA reads as TGTGCCTGGAGTCCAGGGAGAGAGACCCAGTACTTC. It yields the protein CAWSPGRETQYF. The complete variable domain, with remaining parts taken from reference TRBV30 and TRBJ2-5, reads SQTIHQWPATLVQPVGSPLSLECTVEGTSNPNLYWYRQAAGRGLQLLFYSVGIGQISSEVPQNLSASRPQDRQFILSSKKLLLSDSGFYLCAWSPGRETQYFGPGTRLLVL.

The chain employs TRBV14 and TRBJ2-3; the D is unclear. CDR1 is SGHDN, CDR2 FVKESK, per germline. Between the trimmed V and J ends, which lost 0 bases and 5 bases, there was a span of 6 bases. This CDR3 is built from 13 residues. Here the CDR3 reads CASSQDSGDTQYF. CDR3 nucleotide sequence: TGTGCCAGCAGCCAAGATTCGGGAGATACGCAGTATTTT.

The chain is built from TRBV30 and TRBJ1-2; D is unresolved. Germline-derived CDR1 and CDR2 are GTSNPN and SVGIG (reference sequence). The CDR3 contains 14 residues. Trimming removed 3 bases from V and 1 base from J, with 12 bases in between. CDR3: CAWRLGGSNYGYTF. The CDR3 DNA reads TGTGCCTGGAGATTAGGTGGCAGTAACTATGGCTACACCTTC.

In its sample, this clone was seen a few times. The V gene is TRBV5-6, the J gene TRBJ2-5, with TRBD1 matching 9 bases. From germline, CDR1 is SGHDT and CDR2 YYEEEE. The V and J ends lost 5 bases and 7 bases, in that order; junction bases with no gene match: 6. The CDR3 totals 13 residues. CDR3 amino acids: CASRPGTGPTQYF. The CDR3 DNA reads TGTGCCAGCAGGCCCGGGACAGGGCCGACCCAGTACTTC.

CDR3 nucleotide sequence: TGTGCCAGCAGCCCCGGGGACAGGCGGACCGGGGAGCTGTTTTTT. Its protein product is CASSPGDRRTGELFF. The chain carries TRBV11-2 and TRBJ2-2; 8 bases line up with TRBD1. CDR3 length: 15 residues. Trimming took 5 bases from V and 5 from J; bases not matched to a gene: 7. The V gene's germline CDR1 is SGHAT and CDR2 FQNNGV. Full variable domain (rest looked up from reference TRBV11-2 and TRBJ2-2): EAGVAQSPRYKIIEKRQSVAFWCNPISGHATLYWYQQILGQGPKLLIQFQNNGVVDDSQLPKDRFSAERLKGVDSTLKIQPAKLEDSAVYLCASSPGDRRTGELFFGEGSRLTVL.

This chain links TRBV25-1 with TRBJ2-1; D uncertain. Trimming stripped 5 bases from V and 0 bases from J, with 17 bases between. Germline V lookup: CDR1 MGHDK, CDR2 SYGVNS. CDR3 length equals 17 residues. CDR3 loop: CASSPTHRGLSYNEQFF. In DNA, the CDR3 is TGTGCCAGCAGTCCCACCCACAGAGGTCTCTCCTACAATGAGCAGTTCTTC.

The chain joins TRBV30 to TRBJ2-1; D gene uncertain. Germline assignment: CDR1 GTSNPN and CDR2 SVGIG (reference sequence). The V gene lost 2 bases and the J gene lost 3 bases, with 11 bases spanning the gap. There are 14 residues in the CDR3. The CDR3 sequence is CAWSNYKNYNEQFF. The CDR3 DNA is TGTGCCTGGAGTAATTATAAAAACTACAATGAGCAGTTCTTC. Variable domain in full (rest from reference TRBV30 and TRBJ2-1): SQTIHQWPATLVQPVGSPLSLECTVEGTSNPNLYWYRQAAGRGLQLLFYSVGIGQISSEVPQNLSASRPQDRQFILSSKKLLLSDSGFYLCAWSNYKNYNEQFFGPGTRLTVL.

The chain couples TRBV20-1 to TRBJ1-2; D is undetermined. From germline, CDR1 is DFQATT and CDR2 SNEGSKA (reference sequence). The CDR3 is made up of 11 amino acids. Deletions cut 3 bases from V and 8 bases from J, with 10 bases between. CDR3 DNA: TGCAGTGCTAGGGAGGGAGCGGGCTACACCTTC. Its translation: CSAREGAGYTF.

The genes are TRBV29-1 and TRBJ2-7, with 13 positions matching TRBD2. The germline V gene has CDR1 SQVTM and CDR2 ANQGSEA. V was pared by 6 bases and J by 6 bases, with 5 bases of the junction left unmatched. CDR3 length equals 13 residues. In DNA form, the CDR3 reads TGCAGCGTCCATAGACTAGCGGGAGGCGAGCAGTACTTC. It encodes CSVHRLAGGEQYF.

With respect to this clone: At the DNA level, this CDR3 is encoded by other sequences in the same sample as well. The rearrangement joins TRBV5-1 to TRBJ2-5; unclear D gene. Germline CDR1 is SGHRS and CDR2 is YFSETQ. The CDR3 length is 14 residues. V was shortened by 2 bases and J by 2 bases, with 10 bases between the two germline ends. The CDR3 region is CASSFTGPQETQYF. The CDR3 DNA follows: TGCGCCAGCAGCTTTACGGGTCCACAAGAGACCCAGTACTTC. Variable domain in full (rest from reference TRBV5-1 and TRBJ2-5): KAGVTQTPRYLIKTRGQQVTLSCSPISGHRSVSWYQQTPGQGLQFLFEYFSETQRNKGNFPGRFSGRQFSNSRSEMNVSTLELGDSALYLCASSFTGPQETQYFGPGTRLLVL.

The gene calls are TRBV7-2 and TRBJ2-1, with TRBD1 matching over 8 bases. In germline, CDR1 is SGHTA, CDR2 FQGNSA. CDR3 size: 14 residues. V shed 5 bases and J 5 bases; nucleotides not matched to a gene: 5. CDR3 bases: TGTGCCAGCAGCCCCCGGACAGGGAACAATGAGCAGTTCTTC. As protein: CASSPRTGNNEQFF.

The chain is built from TRBV6-5 and TRBJ2-7; 7 nucleotides align to TRBD2. The CDR3 is 14 residues long. After removal of 5 bases from V and 3 bases from J, the junction contained 7 bases not matched to a gene. Germline CDR1 is MNHEY and CDR2 is SVGAGI. CDR3 bases: TGTGCCAGCAGTGAGCCAGCGGGGTTCTACGAGCAGTACTTC. Translation: CASSEPAGFYEQYF.

This clone was picked up a small number of times. The chain carries TRBV18 and TRBJ1-2; a possible D gene is TRBD1 (5 bases). V dropped 3 bases and J dropped 6 bases, with 14 bases sitting between them. CDR1 and CDR2 from the germline V gene are KGHSH and LQKENI. The CDR3 loop spans 14 amino acids. The CDR3 sequence is CASSPGRGGDGYTF. DNA of the CDR3: TGTGCCAGCTCACCGGGGCGCGGAGGGGATGGCTACACCTTC.

This clone came up a few times. The chain couples TRBV2 to TRBJ1-6, with D hard to call. The CDR3 consists of 13 residues. V was clipped by 1 base and J by 8 bases, with 6 bases between them. The V gene's germline CDR1 is SNHLY and CDR2 FYNNEI. The CDR3 spells CASSEDSYSPLHF. The DNA for the CDR3 is TGTGCCAGCAGTGAAGACAGCTATTCACCCCTCCACTTT. Based on the CDR3 plus reference TRBV2 and TRBJ1-6, the full variable domain is EPEVTQTPSHQVTQMGQEVILRCVPISNHLYFYWYRQILGQKVEFLVSFYNNEISEKSEIFDDQFSVERPDGSNFTLKIRSTKLEDSAMYFCASSEDSYSPLHFGNGTRLTVT.

This rearrangement joins TRBV30 to TRBJ1-3; D remains unclear. V shed 0 bases and J shed 0 bases, with 9 bases lying between them. Germline CDR1 reads GTSNPN; CDR2 reads SVGIG (reference sequence). The CDR3 is 15 residues long. CDR3 in DNA: TGTGCCTGGAGTGTGGGTCCGAGCTCTGGAAACACCATATATTTT. Residues: CAWSVGPSSGNTIYF.

The chain recombines TRBV5-1 with TRBJ2-5, with D unresolved. Germline CDR1 SGHRS, CDR2 YFSETQ. The CDR3 extends over 14 amino acids. The ends were cut back, 2 bases at V and 0 bases at J, with 8 bases in the middle. In DNA, the CDR3 is TGCGCCAGCAGCTTAAGGACGGACCAAGAGACCCAGTACTTC. Translation gives CASSLRTDQETQYF.